This T cell receptor beta chain was found in a study of blood T cell repertoires in COVID-19. About the research overall: Sources were T cells, B-cell-depleted T cells, or PBMCs; the material itself was cDNA or gDNA.

The V and J ends lost 8 bases and 8 bases respectively, with 19 bases between them. The CDR3 runs 14 residues. Germline CDR1 MNHEY, CDR2 SVGAGI. As handled by the study authors: Reference gene primer amplification gave estimated nucleated cell counts. Method: immunoSEQ multiplex PCR; TCRdb's copy keeps in-frame clones and lacks some. V, J and clone size are taken as reported in that table, and D and trimming were inferred from the DNA itself. This sample has fewer than 500,000 clones, with 70% to 90% found just once. The sequencing input was PBMCs or T cells enriched from blood (not recorded which). This receptor was taken from a woman in her 30s with acute COVID-19. The chain is built from TRBV6-5 and TRBJ2-1; a weak D match, TRBD1 (6 bases). The CDR3 reads CASHRVITRDEQFF. For the CDR3, the DNA is TGTGCCAGCCACAGGGTAATTACACGGGATGAGCAGTTCTTC.